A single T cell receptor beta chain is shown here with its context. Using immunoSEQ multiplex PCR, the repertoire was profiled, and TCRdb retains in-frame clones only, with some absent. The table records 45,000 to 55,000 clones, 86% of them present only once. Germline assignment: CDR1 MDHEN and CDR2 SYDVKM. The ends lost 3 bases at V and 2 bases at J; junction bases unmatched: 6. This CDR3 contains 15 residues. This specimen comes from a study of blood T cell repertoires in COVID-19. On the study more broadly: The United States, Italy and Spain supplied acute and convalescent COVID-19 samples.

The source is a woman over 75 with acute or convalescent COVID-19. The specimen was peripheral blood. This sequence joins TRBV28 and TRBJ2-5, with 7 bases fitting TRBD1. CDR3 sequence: CASSLGTRGQETQYF. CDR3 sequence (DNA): TGTGCCAGCAGTTTGGGTACCAGGGGGCAAGAGACCCAGTACTTC.